Listed here is a single T cell receptor (beta chain). What it binds is unknown. Method: immunoSEQ multiplex PCR; TCRdb's copy keeps in-frame clones and lacks some. The sample has under 600,000 clones; 90% to 97% are singletons. The data are from a study of shared clonotypes between healthy human individuals. Study-wide results and caveats: Naive subsets generally exceeded memory subsets in estimated richness. For naive CD4 cells, around 5% of clonotypes were shared across a handful of donors.

J gave up 1 base and V 4 bases, and 5 bases lay outside the gene matches. This CDR3 has 15 residues. Germline V lookup: CDR1 MGHDK, CDR2 SYGVNS. The sequence was collected from a woman aged 30 to 39 in good health. The chain employs TRBV25-1 and TRBJ2-7; 9 bases are shared with TRBD1. Sequenced sample: naive CD4+ T cells sorted from blood. Subset specified: CD45RA+ positively selected. DNA of the CDR3: TGTGCCAGCAGTGCATTGGGACAGGGTTCCTACGAGCAGTACTTC. It yields the protein CASSALGQGSYEQYF.